Following are 5 T cell receptor beta chains from one sample sequenced in a study of patients and donors after allogeneic stem cell transplantation. MiXCR, run by TCRdb on the RT-PCR reads, gives a single entry per CDR3 protein. The repertoire consists of about a million distinct CDR3 sequences, with roughly 18% occurring once and the leading ten covering 5.5% to 6.5%. What was sequenced was blood, either unsorted or a sorted T cell fraction (not recorded which). The receptors here all came from a human donor who was either an allogeneic HSCT recipient or a stem cell or donor lymphocyte infusion donor (not recorded which). It is not recorded whose cells these are; they may come from a transplant donor.

This clonotype was found a few times. The V call is TRBV5-8, the J call TRBJ2-1; no clear D. The V and J ends lost 3 bases and 2 bases respectively, with 12 bases between them. CDR1 SGHTS and CDR2 YDEGEE come from the germline V gene. This CDR3 region has 15 residues. Written as DNA, the CDR3 is TGTGCCAGCAGCTCAGATGTTGGCGCCTACAATGAGCAGTTCTTC. Translation: CASSSDVGAYNEQFF. Complete variable domain (other parts from reference TRBV5-8 and TRBJ2-1): EAGVTQSPTHLIKTRGQQATLRCSPISGHTSVYWYQQALGLGLQFLLWYDEGEERNRGNFPPRFSGRQFPNYSSELNVNALELEDSALYLCASSSDVGAYNEQFFGPGTRLTVL.

This clonotype was detected many times. The rearrangement uses TRBV4-2 and TRBJ2-7, with 7 bases lining up with TRBD2. Germline V gene lookup returns CDR1 LGHNA and CDR2 YNFKEQ. The junction had 7 bases not matched to a gene; V was cut back by 0 bases and J by 2 bases. This CDR3 comprises 16 residues. In DNA form, the CDR3 reads TGTGCCAGCAGCCAAGACGATACTAGCGTAGCCTACGAGCAGTACTTC. Its translation: CASSQDDTSVAYEQYF.

This chain uses TRBV7-9 with TRBJ2-7, with 7 positions matching TRBD1. This CDR3 contains 14 residues. Germline V gene sequence: CDR1 SEHNR, CDR2 FQNEAQ (reference sequence). V lost 5 bases and J lost 6; bases outside the gene matches: 10. The CDR3 is CASSLYLDRAEQYF. CDR3 bases: TGTGCCAGCAGCCTCTACTTAGACAGGGCCGAGCAGTACTTC. Full variable domain (remainder filled in from reference TRBV7-9 and TRBJ2-7): DTGVSQNPRHKITKRGQNVTFRCDPISEHNRLYWYRQTLGQGPEFLTYFQNEAQLEKSRLLSDRFSAERPKGSFSTLEIQRTEQGDSAMYLCASSLYLDRAEQYFGPGTRLTVT.

The chain uses TRBV5-1 and TRBJ2-7, with D possibly being TRBD1 (5 bases). The germline V gene has CDR1 SGHRS and CDR2 YFSETQ. With 2 bases removed from V and 1 base from J, the gap between germline ends came to 19 bases. The length of the CDR3 is 17 residues. In DNA, the CDR3 is TGCGCCAGCAGCTTTCCCATAACACTTGCAGGGTCCTACGAGCAGTACTTC. Translation gives CASSFPITLAGSYEQYF.

This chain connects TRBV7-2 to TRBJ2-7; D not certain. The CDR3 is 13 residues long. CDR1 is SGHTA and CDR2 is FQGNSA in the germline V gene. The V gene lost 5 bases and the J gene lost 5 bases, with 13 bases spanning the gap. The DNA of the CDR3 is TGTGCCAGCAGCCACCCACGTCGCGACGAGCAGTACTTC. Translated, it gives CASSHPRRDEQYF.